This T cell receptor beta chain stems from a study of regulatory T cells in long-lasting Graves disease. Study results and limitations: Blood alone, not thyroid tissue, was studied.

Time point here: newly diagnosed GD, antithyroid drugs for less than 3 months. With RNA extracted from PBMCs as input, the TCR library was made. Library construction for TCR beta used iRepertoire HTBI primers and Arm-PCR of CDR3 regions. TCRdb re-called the multiplex PCR reads with MiXCR, one entry per CDR3 protein. The sample lists 530,000 or so distinct CDR3 sequences, 13% occurring once. This CDR3 comprises 14 residues. Germline V CDR1 and CDR2: SEHNR, FQNEAQ (reference sequence). Trimming cost V 4 bases and J 2 bases, with 11 bases left between them. This clonotype was seen repeatedly, ten times or more. What it binds is not known. This sample also appeared in a second study, on T cells in Graves' hyperthyroidism and ophthalmopathy.

Sequenced material: peripheral blood mononuclear cells (PBMCs), taken at new diagnosis, from a patient treated with antithyroid drugs. The TCR originated in a man aged 30 to 39 with Graves disease. This chain uses TRBV7-9 with TRBJ1-1; no clear D. CDR3 loop: CASSWTRGNTEAFF. The CDR3 DNA reads as TGTGCCAGCAGCTGGACTCGGGGAAACACTGAAGCTTTCTTT. The entire variable domain, with the rest obtained from reference TRBV7-9 and TRBJ1-1, is as follows: DTGVSQNPRHKITKRGQNVTFRCDPISEHNRLYWYRQTLGQGPEFLTYFQNEAQLEKSRLLSDRFSAERPKGSFSTLEIQRTEQGDSAMYLCASSWTRGNTEAFFGQGTRLTVV.